This TCR beta chain originates from a study of T-cell reconstitution after alpha-beta-depleted transplantation in children. CDR3 length: 16 amino acids. V lost 0 bases, J lost 0 bases, and 10 bases lay in between. Germline lookup yields CDR1 SGHRS and CDR2 YFSETQ. This clonotype was counted at least ten times. Unique molecular identifiers tagged the TCRbeta library. MiXCR was run by TCRdb on the PCR reads, yielding one entry per CDR3 protein. There are approximately 100,000 distinct CDR3 sequences in the sample; 9% to 15% occur only once, and approximately 15% lies in the top ten. The chain employs TRBV5-1 and TRBJ1-3; D is uncertain. This TCR came from a human donor who donated a stem cell graft to a child with inherited bone marrow failure. The material was PBMCs from the stem cell graft donor, obtained from the stem cell graft. For the CDR3, the DNA is TGCGCCAGCAGCTTGGCCCAGGCATCCTCTGGAAACACCATATATTTT. This codes for CASSLAQASSGNTIYF.